Following are 26 T cell receptor beta chains from one sample sequenced in a study of shared clonotypes between healthy human individuals. Produced via immunoSEQ multiplex PCR; TCRdb's table is partial and in-frame only. The data contain about 980,000 clones, around three quarters of them seen just once; the ten biggest clones take up approximately 1.5%. Specimen: memory CD4+ T cells sorted from blood. The subset is: CD45RA-negative fraction. Receptors originate from a man aged 18-30 years in good health.

Here the CDR3 DNA reads TGCGCCAGCAGCGGCCTGACAGGGACCGGGGAGCTGTTTTTT. It specifies CASSGLTGTGELFF. The chain is built from TRBV5-1 and TRBJ2-2; 7 bases fit TRBD1. This CDR3 has 14 amino acids. V shed 4 bases, J shed 5 bases, and the junction held 5 bases outside the gene matches. In germline, CDR1 is SGHRS, CDR2 YFSETQ.

This clone was seen a few times. The chain employs TRBV27 and TRBJ1-4; 10 bases are a match to TRBD1. CDR1 is MNHEY, CDR2 SMNVEV, per germline (reference sequence). V shed 3 bases and J 2 bases; nucleotides not matched to a gene: 9. This CDR3 contains 18 residues. The chain's CDR3 is CASSFPGTGEATNEKLFF. CDR3 sequence (DNA): TGTGCCAGCAGTTTCCCCGGGACAGGGGAGGCCACTAATGAAAAACTGTTTTTT.

CDR3 DNA: TGTGCCAGCAGCCTTAGCGGGAGAAATTACGAGCAGTACTTC. Encoded protein: CASSLSGRNYEQYF. V and J are TRBV7-2 and TRBJ2-7; the match to TRBD2 covers 9 bases. The CDR3 is made up of 14 amino acids. Germline values: CDR1 SGHTA, CDR2 FQGNSA. V shed 5 bases, J shed 4 bases, and the junction held 6 bases outside the gene matches.

The V and J genes are TRBV28 and TRBJ2-7, with D uncertain. Trimming cost V 7 bases and J 3 bases, with 16 bases left between them. The CDR3 totals 14 residues. Germline lookup yields CDR1 MDHEN and CDR2 SYDVKM. CDR3 in DNA: TGTGCCAGCACGGATCCGGGTTTAGGCTACGAGCAGTACTTC. It specifies CASTDPGLGYEQYF.

To note about this clone: An end of the junction does not agree with germline; a read error may underlie this. J is TRBJ2-5 and V is TRBV7-7; D tentatively reads TRBD1 or TRBD2 (5 bases each). CDR3 length: 13 residues. Germline CDR1 SSHAT, CDR2 FNYEAQ (reference sequence). CDR3 sequence (DNA): TGTGCTAGCAGCTTCGAGGGGAAAGAGACCCAGTACTTC. This encodes CASSFEGKETQYF.

This clone has only a few counts. V and J are TRBV7-9 and TRBJ2-7; 7 bases line up with TRBD1. Germline-derived CDR1 and CDR2 are SEHNR and FQNEAQ (reference sequence). Losses at the gene ends were 5 bases for V and 1 base for J; bases not matched to a gene: 8. The CDR3 sequence is 15 residues long. The CDR3 DNA reads TGTGCCAGCAGCCGGACAGGTCATGGGTCCTACGAGCAGTACTTC. Amino acids: CASSRTGHGSYEQYF.

With regard to this clone: This sample also contains other DNA sequences that code for the same CDR3. The V gene is TRBV30, the J gene TRBJ1-4, with TRBD1 matching over 7 bases. The ends lost 0 bases at V and 0 bases at J; junction bases unmatched: 1. The germline CDR1 and CDR2 sequences are GTSNPN and SVGIG (reference sequence). The CDR3 totals 15 residues. CDR3 sequence: CAWSVGTATNEKLFF. CDR3 coding DNA: TGTGCCTGGAGTGTAGGGACAGCAACTAATGAAAAACTGTTTTTT.

This chain links TRBV6-1 with TRBJ1-2; 7 bases line up with TRBD1. V trimming: 6 bases; J trimming: 4 bases; junction bases outside the gene matches: 11. The CDR3 totals 15 residues. CDR1 is MNHNS, CDR2 SASEGT, per germline. CDR3 DNA sequence: TGTGCCAGCAGCCTAGAGGGGGCGCGGAGCTATGGCTACACCTTC. Protein: CASSLEGARSYGYTF.

This rearrangement joins TRBV7-9 to TRBJ2-5; D is perhaps TRBD2 (6 bases). This CDR3 contains 15 residues. CDR1 and CDR2 (germline): SEHNR, FQNEAQ (reference sequence). The germline V and J ends were trimmed by 1 base and 4 bases, with 13 bases remaining between them. The CDR3 region has the DNA TGTGCCAGCAGCTTAGATAGGGCGGGGAGAGAGACCCAGTACTTC. Amino acid sequence: CASSLDRAGRETQYF.

As for this clone: This same CDR3 is encoded by further DNA sequences in the sample. V gene TRBV5-1 combines with J gene TRBJ2-3; unclear D gene. The CDR3 is made up of 14 amino acids. Germline V gives CDR1 SGHRS, CDR2 YFSETQ. V was clipped by 0 bases and J by 3 bases, with 8 bases between them. CDR3 in amino acids: CASSLGQETDTQYF. CDR3 sequence (DNA): TGCGCCAGCAGCTTGGGGCAGGAAACAGATACGCAGTATTTT.

The V call is TRBV10-3, the J call TRBJ2-2; TRBD2 matches 8 bases. This CDR3 spans 15 amino acids. Germline V CDR1 and CDR2: ENHRY, SYGVKD. The trim removed 6 bases at V and 5 bases at J, leaving 8 bases unmatched. The CDR3 here is CAIRRSAGGTGELFF. In DNA, the CDR3 is TGTGCCATCAGGCGGTCGGCGGGAGGAACCGGGGAGCTGTTTTTT.

The V and J genes are TRBV7-2 and TRBJ2-7, with 8 nucleotides matching TRBD2. V lost 4 bases, J lost 7 bases, and 9 bases stayed unmatched. CDR1 and CDR2 from the germline V gene are SGHTA and FQGNSA. CDR3 length: 14 amino acids. The CDR3 here is CASSSGSGTLEQYF. CDR3 nucleotides: TGTGCCAGCAGCTCAGGTAGCGGGACCTTGGAGCAGTACTTC.

The rearrangement uses TRBV7-2 and TRBJ2-7; 10 bases line up with TRBD1. Trimming cost V 5 bases and J 3 bases; bases outside gene matches: 7. CDR3 length equals 15 residues. Germline V CDR1 and CDR2: SGHTA, FQGNSA. The CDR3 sequence is CASSRLGQGYYEQYF. In nucleotides, the CDR3 is TGTGCCAGCAGCCGGTTGGGACAGGGGTACTACGAGCAGTACTTC.

CDR3 in amino acids: CASSTSLSRQYF. The CDR3 nucleotides are TGTGCCAGCAGCACAAGTCTGTCGCGGCAGTACTTC. This sequence joins TRBV11-1 and TRBJ2-7; no firm D call. The ends were cut back, 5 bases at V and 9 bases at J, with 14 bases in the middle. CDR3 length: 12 residues. Germline values: CDR1 SGHAT, CDR2 FQDESV (reference sequence). The entire variable domain, with the rest obtained from reference TRBV11-1 and TRBJ2-7, is as follows: EAEVAQSPRYKITEKSQAVAFWCDPISGHATLYWYRQILGQGPELLVQFQDESVVDDSQLPKDRFSAERLKGVDSTLKIQPAELGDSAMYLCASSTSLSRQYFGPGTRLTVT.

The CDR3 bases are TGTGCCAGCAGCTTAAATCCGGGACAGGTCCACAATGAGCAGTTCTTC. This encodes CASSLNPGQVHNEQFF. The chain joins TRBV7-8 to TRBJ2-1, with 8 nucleotides matching TRBD1. The CDR3 length is 16 residues. Per the germline V gene, CDR1 is SGHVS and CDR2 is FQNEAQ. The ends lost 2 bases at V and 5 bases at J; junction bases unmatched: 8. The variable domain in full, completed from reference TRBV7-8 and TRBJ2-1, reads GAGVSQSPRYKVAKRGQDVALRCDPISGHVSLFWYQQALGQGPEFLTYFQNEAQLDKSGLPSDRFFAERPEGSVSTLKIQRTQQEDSAVYLCASSLNPGQVHNEQFFGPGTRLTVL.

The chain couples TRBV5-1 to TRBJ2-2, with no clear D. Germline loops: CDR1 SGHRS, CDR2 YFSETQ. The V gene lost 8 bases and the J gene lost 2 bases, with 13 bases spanning the gap. CDR3 length: 14 amino acids. The CDR3 loop is CASALGENTGELFF. DNA for the CDR3: TGCGCCAGTGCCCTCGGCGAAAACACCGGGGAGCTGTTTTTT. The variable domain in full, with the rest retrieved from reference TRBV5-1 and TRBJ2-2, is KAGVTQTPRYLIKTRGQQVTLSCSPISGHRSVSWYQQTPGQGLQFLFEYFSETQRNKGNFPGRFSGRQFSNSRSEMNVSTLELGDSALYLCASALGENTGELFFGEGSRLTVL.

The V and J genes are TRBV10-1 and TRBJ1-1, with D maybe TRBD1 (5 bases). The germline gives CDR1 WNHNN, CDR2 SYGVQD (reference sequence). Trimming took 5 bases from V and 5 from J, leaving 12 bases between them. The CDR3 spans 13 residues. In nucleotides, the CDR3 is TGCGCCAGCAGTCCAGGGCCGGTGACTGAAGCTTTCTTT. Its translation: CASSPGPVTEAFF.

This rearrangement joins TRBV5-4 to TRBJ1-4; the D gene is possibly TRBD1 (6 bases). V lost 4 bases and J 0 bases, leaving 10 bases between the germline ends. The germline gives CDR1 SGHNT, CDR2 YYREEE (reference sequence). The length of the CDR3 is 15 residues. DNA of the CDR3: TGTGCCAGCAGCCGCGGACAGCCAACTAATGAAAAACTGTTTTTT. It codes for CASSRGQPTNEKLFF.

This sequence joins TRBV11-2 and TRBJ1-2, with D possibly being TRBD1 (6 bases). V was shortened by 5 bases and J by 6 bases, with 16 bases between the two germline ends. CDR3 size: 14 residues. Per germline, CDR1 SGHAT and CDR2 FQNNGV. The CDR3: CASSRLTGIHGYTF. CDR3 sequence (DNA): TGTGCCAGCAGCCGGCTCACAGGGATTCATGGCTACACCTTC.

The chain couples TRBV2 to TRBJ1-2; no clear D. CDR1 and CDR2 (germline): SNHLY, FYNNEI. The CDR3 is 17 amino acids. The ends were cut back, 1 base at V and 5 bases at J, with 20 bases in the middle. CDR3 region: CASSEGRLPSPGYGYTF. The CDR3 nucleotides are TGTGCCAGCAGTGAAGGGCGATTACCCTCACCTGGGTATGGCTACACCTTC.

The chain uses TRBV11-2 and TRBJ2-2; a possible D gene is TRBD2 (6 bases). The CDR3 has 15 amino acids. V shed 4 bases and J shed 1 base, with 10 bases lying between them. Germline values: CDR1 SGHAT, CDR2 FQNNGV. The CDR3 nucleotides read TGTGCCAGCAGCTCGGGACTTATGAACACCGGGGAGCTGTTTTTT. This encodes CASSSGLMNTGELFF.

The CDR3 nucleotides are TGCGCCAGCAGCTTGGTAGGGCAGCCTAATTCACCCCTCCACTTT. This codes for CASSLVGQPNSPLHF. The chain links TRBV5-1 to TRBJ1-6; D is ambiguous. The CDR3 runs 15 residues. V was trimmed by 0 bases and J by 6 bases, leaving 10 bases between them. The germline V gene encodes CDR1 SGHRS and CDR2 YFSETQ.

The chain joins TRBV5-1 to TRBJ2-2; D might be TRBD1 or TRBD2, each matching 7 bases. This CDR3 spans 14 amino acids. Germline V gene lookup returns CDR1 SGHRS and CDR2 YFSETQ. V lost 5 bases, J lost 3 bases, and 11 bases lay in between. CDR3 DNA sequence: TGCGCCAGCAGAAGCGGGACAGACACCGGGGAGCTGTTTTTT. This gives the protein CASRSGTDTGELFF.

This clone was detected only a few times. The rearrangement joins TRBV5-1 to TRBJ1-3, with D possibly TRBD1 on 6 matching bases. The V end was cut by 4 bases, the J end by 2 bases, with 13 bases between. The CDR3 has 15 residues. Germline lookup yields CDR1 SGHRS and CDR2 YFSETQ. The CDR3 protein is CASSGAGTPGNTIYF. In DNA form, the CDR3 reads TGCGCCAGCAGCGGGGCGGGGACACCTGGAAACACCATATATTTT. The complete variable domain, with remaining parts taken from reference TRBV5-1 and TRBJ1-3, reads KAGVTQTPRYLIKTRGQQVTLSCSPISGHRSVSWYQQTPGQGLQFLFEYFSETQRNKGNFPGRFSGRQFSNSRSEMNVSTLELGDSALYLCASSGAGTPGNTIYFGEGSWLTVV.

The V call is TRBV6-1, the J call TRBJ2-7, with 11 bases lining up with TRBD2. CDR3 length: 17 amino acids. Germline trimming cut 4 bases from V and 0 bases from J; bases unmatched to any gene: 8. Germline lookup yields CDR1 MNHNS and CDR2 SASEGT. CDR3 loop: CASSGLAGGYGSYEQYF. Written as DNA, the CDR3 is TGTGCCAGCAGTGGGCTAGCGGGGGGCTATGGCTCCTACGAGCAGTACTTC.

The rearrangement uses TRBV5-6 and TRBJ1-4; maybe TRBD1 (6 bases). Trimming took off 2 bases at V and 12 bases at J, with 20 bases between the two ends. The CDR3 runs to 15 residues. Germline-derived CDR1 and CDR2 are SGHDT and YYEEEE. The CDR3 loop reads CASSFEGTGKGELFF. The CDR3 nucleotides read TGTGCCAGCAGCTTTGAAGGGACCGGGAAGGGGGAACTGTTTTTT.